These T cell receptor beta chains were read from a single sample in a study of blood T cell repertoires in COVID-19. Sequenced by immunoSEQ multiplex PCR; TCRdb stores in-frame clones only, minus some. The sample carries roughly 120,000 clones, 87% recorded once. Sequencing input: peripheral blood. Receptors originate from a human donor in a cohort sampled during active COVID-19. Both conserved end residues are part of each CDR3. D genes are given only for firm matches. Rows give clone size only sometimes, using once, few, many, or a class for an expanded clone.

- TRBJ1-2 TRBV7-2 - CASSLRIADSSNYGYTF TGTGCCAGCAGCTTGAGGATAGCAGATAGTTCTAACTATGGCTACACCTTC
- TRBJ1-5 TRBV5-1 TRBD1 CASSATGSNQPQHF TGCGCCAGCAGCGCGACAGGGAGCAATCAGCCCCAGCATTTT
- TRBJ2-3 TRBV19 - CASSTPGDTQYF TGTGCCAGTAGTACCCCCGGAGATACGCAGTATTTT
- TRBJ2-5 TRBV2 TRBD1 CASTRTGAMETQYF TGTGCCAGCACTCGGACAGGGGCGATGGAGACCCAGTACTTC
many TRBJ2-7 TRBV21-1 - CASSKQGRGTGPWEQYF TGTGCCAGCAGCAAACAAGGGAGGGGGACAGGGCCCTGGGAGCAGTACTTC
- TRBJ2-2 TRBV5-1 - CASSLGQNTGELFF TGCGCCAGCAGCTTGGGACAGAACACCGGGGAGCTGTTTTTT
few TRBJ1-6 TRBV5-1 - CASSLNALAGSPLHF TGCGCCAGCAGCTTGAATGCGTTAGCGGGTTCACCCCTCCACTTT
- TRBJ1-5 TRBV6-5 - CASRQDSNQPQHF TGTGCCAGCAGACAGGATAGCAATCAGCCCCAGCATTTT
- TRBJ2-3 TRBV4-1 - CASSPQQSGTDTQYF TGCGCCAGCAGCCCCCAACAATCCGGCACAGATACGCAGTATTTT
- TRBJ2-3 TRBV7-9 - CASSPGKGADTQYF TGTGCCAGCAGCCCAGGGAAGGGCGCAGATACGCAGTATTTT
once TRBJ1-2 TRBV25-1 - CASSDRNVGGYTF TGTGCCAGCAGTGACAGGAATGTAGGCGGCTACACCTTC
- TRBJ2-5 TRBV3-1/TRBV3-2 TRBD2 CASSQDGLAVARETQYF TGTGCCAGCAGCCAAGATGGACTAGCGGTGGCCCGGGAGACCCAGTACTTC
- TRBJ2-7 TRBV29-1 - CSVEVGAVGEQYF TGCAGCGTTGAAGTTGGGGCAGTGGGCGAGCAGTACTTC
- TRBJ2-3 TRBV18 TRBD2 CASSPSSGGLTDTQYF TGTGCCAGCTCACCATCTAGCGGGGGGCTCACAGATACGCAGTATTTT
- TRBJ1-5 TRBV2 - CASERGSGNQPQHF TGTGCCAGCGAGCGGGGAAGTGGCAATCAGCCCCAGCATTTT
- TRBJ1-2 TRBV9 TRBD1 CASSVVVPGRQGPNYGYTF TGTGCCAGCAGCGTAGTAGTACCGGGGAGACAGGGACCTAACTATGGCTACACCTTC
- TRBJ2-2 TRBV5-1 - CASSPDPEGGELFF TGCGCCAGCAGCCCGGACCCCGAGGGCGGGGAGCTGTTTTTT
- TRBJ2-3 TRBV15 TRBD2 CATSRLLGLASTDTQYF TGTGCCACCAGCAGACTCCTCGGACTAGCGAGCACAGATACGCAGTATTTT
- TRBJ2-4 TRBV4-1 - CASSQTSLGKNIQYF TGCGCCAGCAGCCAGACATCTCTTGGCAAAAACATTCAGTACTTC
- TRBJ1-6 TRBV14 TRBD1 CASSFRGQGSSPLHF TGTGCCAGCAGCTTCCGAGGACAGGGAAGCTCACCCCTCCACTTT
few TRBJ2-7 TRBV13 TRBD2 CASRSGRTSHIPTYEQYF TGTGCCAGCAGATCAGGGCGGACTAGCCATATCCCGACCTACGAGCAGTACTTC
few TRBJ1-1 TRBV28 - CASSSPERSEAFF TGTGCCAGCAGTTCCCCTGAGCGCTCTGAAGCTTTCTTT
- TRBJ2-2 TRBV7-3 - CASSLTWARSGLKNTGELFF TGTGCCAGCAGCTTAACGTGGGCCCGATCAGGGCTTAAGAACACCGGGGAGCTGTTTTTT
- TRBJ1-6 TRBV6-5 TRBD1 CAHRRQGDSPLHF TGTGCCCACAGGCGACAGGGTGATTCACCCCTCCACTTT
- TRBJ1-6 TRBV11-2 - CASSLDRWSSYNSPLHF TGTGCCAGCAGCTTAGATCGGTGGAGCTCCTATAATTCACCCCTCCACTTT
- TRBJ2-2 TRBV28 - CASLTEGSNTGELFF TGTGCCAGCCTCACGGAGGGGTCGAACACCGGGGAGCTGTTTTTT
- TRBJ2-1 TRBV29-1 TRBD2 CSVAKNLAGGYNEQFF TGCAGCGTTGCTAAAAATCTAGCGGGGGGTTACAATGAGCAGTTCTTC
- TRBJ1-1 TRBV6-2/TRBV6-3 - CASSWGLGTEAFF TGTGCCAGCAGCTGGGGCCTGGGAACTGAAGCTTTCTTT
- TRBJ2-7 TRBV5-1 - CASSLAVQATSYEQYF TGCGCCAGCAGCTTGGCCGTACAGGCCACAAGCTACGAGCAGTACTTC
once TRBJ2-2 TRBV5-1 - CASSDPGVGELFF TGCGCCAGCAGCGATCCGGGAGTCGGGGAGCTGTTTTTT
once TRBJ1-4 TRBV6-5 TRBD1 CASRGQPREKLFF TGTGCCAGCAGGGGACAGCCACGGGAAAAACTGTTTTTT
- TRBJ2-7 TRBV10-3 - CATTGTGTYEQYF TGTGCCACCACGGGTACGGGTACCTACGAGCAGTACTTC
- TRBJ2-3 TRBV10-3 TRBD2 CAIMAGEADTQYF TGTGCCATCATGGCGGGAGAGGCGGATACGCAGTATTTT
- TRBJ2-2 TRBV15 - CATSYSGNTGELFF TGTGCCACTAGCTACAGCGGGAACACCGGGGAGCTGTTTTTT
- TRBJ1-6 TRBV27 TRBD1 CASSFDRAANSPLHF TGTGCCAGCAGTTTCGACAGGGCAGCTAATTCACCCCTCCACTTT
- TRBJ2-7 TRBV11-2 - CASSFRARVGEQYF TGTGCCAGCAGCTTCCGGGCCAGGGTAGGCGAGCAGTACTTC
- TRBJ1-3 TRBV5-8 - CASSPRGEAGNTIYF TGTGCCAGCAGCCCTCGGGGGGAAGCTGGAAACACCATATATTTT
- TRBJ1-1 TRBV7-7 - CASSQSRNTEAFF TGTGCTAGCAGCCAGTCCAGGAACACTGAAGCTTTCTTT
- TRBJ2-7 TRBV12-3/TRBV12-4 TRBD2 CASSGGLYEQYF TGTGCCAGCAGCGGGGGGTTATACGAGCAGTACTTC
- TRBJ1-5 TRBV24-1 - CATSDGLHNQPQHF TGTGCCACCAGTGATGGGCTGCACAATCAGCCCCAGCATTTT